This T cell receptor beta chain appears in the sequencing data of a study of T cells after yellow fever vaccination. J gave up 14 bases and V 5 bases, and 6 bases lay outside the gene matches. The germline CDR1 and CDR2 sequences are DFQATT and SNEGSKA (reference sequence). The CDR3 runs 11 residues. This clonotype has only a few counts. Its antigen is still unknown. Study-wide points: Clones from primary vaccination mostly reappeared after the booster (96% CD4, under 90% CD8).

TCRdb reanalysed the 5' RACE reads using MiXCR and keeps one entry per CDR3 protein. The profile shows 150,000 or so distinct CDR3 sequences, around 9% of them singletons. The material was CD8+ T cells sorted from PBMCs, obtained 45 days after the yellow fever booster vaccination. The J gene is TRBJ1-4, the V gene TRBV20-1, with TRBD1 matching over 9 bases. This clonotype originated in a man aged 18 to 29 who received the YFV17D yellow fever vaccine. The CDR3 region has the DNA TGCAGTGCTGGGGGGACAGGGCGGCTGTTTTTT. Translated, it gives CSAGGTGRLFF.